The text below deals with one TCR beta chain. Antigen specificity is unknown. Patients with Susac syndrome met diagnostic criteria that were recently defined for definite or probable disease. The data are from a study of CD8 T cells in Susac syndrome. Study-wide findings and caveats: Susac CD8+ clonal expansion peaked in TEMRA cells and active patients.

RNA totalling 0.5 to 1 ug underwent reverse transcription with random hexamers. TCRdb independently ran MiXCR on the immunoSEQ multiplex PCR reads; one entry per CDR3 protein. The profile shows approximately 190,000 distinct CDR3 sequences, over 90% of them singletons. The clonotype originates from a human donor with Susac syndrome. Source material: CD8+ T cells from PBMCs.

The DNA for the CDR3 is TGTGCCATCAGTGAGAGTTGGCAAGGCCAAGAGACCCAGTACTTC. It yields the protein CAISESWQGQETQYF. The V gene is TRBV10-3, the J gene TRBJ2-5; D unresolved. This CDR3 has 15 amino acids. From germline, CDR1 is ENHRY and CDR2 SYGVKD. Trimming shortened V by 2 bases and J by 1 base, and 11 bases separated the two germline ends.